The clone carrying this TCR beta chain was found a few times. This specimen comes from a study of blood T cell repertoires in COVID-19. In the study overall: Specimens from acute and convalescent COVID-19 originated in the United States, Italy and Spain. Sources were T cells, B-cell-depleted T cells, or PBMCs; the material itself was cDNA or gDNA.

As processed by the authors: Amplification with reference gene primers provided the estimates of nucleated cell counts. Sequencing used immunoSEQ multiplex PCR; TCRdb keeps in-frame clones, though not all of them. V and J calls plus clone size are reproduced from that table; the DNA served to infer D and trimming. In the table there are fewer than 450,000 clones, around nine tenths of which are singletons. Germline lookup yields CDR1 MGHRA and CDR2 YSYEKL. This CDR3 has 15 residues. V shed 5 bases and J shed 0 bases, with 11 bases lying between them. Seattle patients were enrolled during active infection and followed longitudinally.

The receptor comes from a woman between 65 and 79 years old with COVID-19, enrolled during active disease. The V gene is TRBV4-1, the J gene TRBJ1-3; D not certain. Sequencing input: peripheral blood. The CDR3 sequence: CASSWGGNSGNTIYF. The CDR3 DNA follows: TGCGCCAGCAGCTGGGGAGGGAACTCTGGAAACACCATATATTTT.